This TCR beta chain appears in the sequencing data of a study of cytomegalovirus exposure and HLA in healthy donors. Background on the study: The Caucasian-associated ancestry cluster held roughly 81% of a few hundred genotyped donors. Findings and limits, study-wide: Later on, a genetic analysis was performed. It linked a missense variant in DCLRE1C with V- and J-gene trimming of TCR beta.

With 60 Vbeta and 13 Jbeta primers, the PCR was carried out. Only in-frame clones appear in the TCRdb table, and some are missing; sequencing was by immunoSEQ multiplex PCR. The sample holds about 200,000 clones. Details on this clone: Its antigen remains unidentified.

Material: PBMCs. The source is a girl aged 2-10 years in good health and CMV-seropositive.

Here the CDR3 reads CAWSVLGTGEGYTF. The CDR3 bases are TGTGCCTGGAGTGTACTCGGGACAGGGGAAGGCTACACCTTC. The V and J genes are TRBV30 and TRBJ1-2; 10 nucleotides match TRBD1. Germline V gene lookup returns CDR1 GTSNPN and CDR2 SVGIG (reference sequence). J gave up 8 bases and V 0 bases, and 6 bases lay outside the gene matches. The CDR3 totals 14 residues.